This T cell receptor beta chain was recovered during a study of ipilimumab plus nivolumab after autologous stem cell transplantation. V was trimmed by 1 base and J by 3 bases, leaving 7 bases between them. The CDR3 runs to 13 residues. CDR1 and CDR2 (germline): SGHTA, FQGNSA. Assay: immunoSEQ multiplex PCR; the TCRdb copy retains only in-frame clones and omits some. The sample lists about 83,000 clones, approximately 83% occurring once. The specimen was PBMCs, collected in a trial of ipilimumab plus nivolumab as post-transplant consolidation. The rearrangement joins TRBV7-2 to TRBJ2-7; D is unresolved. The sequence derives from a male donor with diffuse large B-cell lymphoma. CDR3 coding DNA: TGTGCCAGCAGCTTAGGGTGGGTCTACGAGCAGTACTTC. As protein: CASSLGWVYEQYF.